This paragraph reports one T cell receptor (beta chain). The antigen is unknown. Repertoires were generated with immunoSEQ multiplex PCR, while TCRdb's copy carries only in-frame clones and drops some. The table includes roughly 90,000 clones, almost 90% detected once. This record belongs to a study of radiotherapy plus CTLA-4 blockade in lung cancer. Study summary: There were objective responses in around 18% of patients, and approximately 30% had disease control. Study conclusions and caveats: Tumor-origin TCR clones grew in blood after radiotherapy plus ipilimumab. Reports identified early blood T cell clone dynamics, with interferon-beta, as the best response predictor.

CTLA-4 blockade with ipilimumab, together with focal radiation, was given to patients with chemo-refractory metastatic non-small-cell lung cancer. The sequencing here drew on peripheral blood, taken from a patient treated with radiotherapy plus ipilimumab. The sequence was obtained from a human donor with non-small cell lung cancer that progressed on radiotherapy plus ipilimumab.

CDR3 sequence reads: CASSFYAGGVNEQFF. Written as DNA, the CDR3 is TGTGCCAGCAGCTTTTACGCGGGAGGGGTGAATGAGCAGTTCTTC. The J gene is TRBJ2-1, the V gene TRBV7-9, with TRBD2 matching over 9 bases. Losses at the gene ends were 3 bases for V and 7 bases for J; bases not matched to a gene: 7. CDR3 length: 15 amino acids. Germline V gene lookup returns CDR1 SEHNR and CDR2 FQNEAQ (reference sequence).